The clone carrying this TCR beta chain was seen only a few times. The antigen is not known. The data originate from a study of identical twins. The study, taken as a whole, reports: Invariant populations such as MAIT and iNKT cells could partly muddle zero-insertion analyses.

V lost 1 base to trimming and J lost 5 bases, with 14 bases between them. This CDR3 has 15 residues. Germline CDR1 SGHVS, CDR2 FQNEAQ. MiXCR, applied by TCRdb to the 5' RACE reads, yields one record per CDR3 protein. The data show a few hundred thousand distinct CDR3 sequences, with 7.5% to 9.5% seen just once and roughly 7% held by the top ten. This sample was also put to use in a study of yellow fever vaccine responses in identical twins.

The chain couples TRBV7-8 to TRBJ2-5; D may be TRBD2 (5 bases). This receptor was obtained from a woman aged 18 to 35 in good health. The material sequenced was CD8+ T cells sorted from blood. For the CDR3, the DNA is TGTGCCAGCAGCTTAGATAGCGTTGTAGGGGAGACCCAGTACTTC. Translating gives CASSLDSVVGETQYF.